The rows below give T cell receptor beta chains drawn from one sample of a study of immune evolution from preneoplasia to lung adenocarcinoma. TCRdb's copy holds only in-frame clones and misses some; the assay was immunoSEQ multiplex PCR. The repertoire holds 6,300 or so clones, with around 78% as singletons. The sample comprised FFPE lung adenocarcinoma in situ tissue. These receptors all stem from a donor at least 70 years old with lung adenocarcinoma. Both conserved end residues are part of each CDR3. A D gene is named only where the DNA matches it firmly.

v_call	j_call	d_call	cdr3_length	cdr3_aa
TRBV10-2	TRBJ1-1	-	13	CASSEQGDTEAFF
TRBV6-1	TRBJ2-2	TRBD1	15	CASSDPGGNTGELFF
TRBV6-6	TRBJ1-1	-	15	CASIPDHRVRTEAFF
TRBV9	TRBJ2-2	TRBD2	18	CASSYGISGRVNTGELFF
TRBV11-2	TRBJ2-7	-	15	CASSAPQDGNYEQYF
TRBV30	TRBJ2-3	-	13	CAWSSGFTDTQYF
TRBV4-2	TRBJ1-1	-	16	CASSQDPLQANTEAFF
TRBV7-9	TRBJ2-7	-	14	CASSSRGRWNEQYF
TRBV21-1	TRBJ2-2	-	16	CASSKVRGANTGELFF
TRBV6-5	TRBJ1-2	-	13	CASCSPVDYGYTF
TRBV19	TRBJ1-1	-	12	CASSSRDREAFF
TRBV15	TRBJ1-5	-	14	CATSRQGSGQPQHF
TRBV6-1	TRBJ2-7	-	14	CASSDGQGPYEQYF
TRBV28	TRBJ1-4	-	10	CASAGVKLFF
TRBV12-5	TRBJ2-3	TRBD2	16	CASGLKAGGLKDTQYF
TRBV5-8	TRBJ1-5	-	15	CASSLGDGSNQPQHF
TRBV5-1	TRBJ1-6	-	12	CASSWDNSPLHF
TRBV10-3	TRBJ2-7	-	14	CAIKGAGDPYEQYF
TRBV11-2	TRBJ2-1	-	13	CASSLAQGNEQFF
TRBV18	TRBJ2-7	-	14	CASSQGSHRYEQYF
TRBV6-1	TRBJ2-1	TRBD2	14	CASRLSGGFNEQFF
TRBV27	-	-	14	CASSQHIKPHEQYF
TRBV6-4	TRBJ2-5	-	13	CASSDPDAATQYF
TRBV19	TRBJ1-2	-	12	CASSLSARGYTF
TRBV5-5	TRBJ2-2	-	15	CASSLLTGNTGELFF
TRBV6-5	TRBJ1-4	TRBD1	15	CASSRRGSTNEKLFF
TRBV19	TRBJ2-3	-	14	CASTGSGAVDTQYF
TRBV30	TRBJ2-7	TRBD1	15	CAWSGGQVLTYEQYF
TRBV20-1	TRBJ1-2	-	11	CSATDNEGYTF
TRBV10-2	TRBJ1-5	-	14	CASGSRGRNQPQHF
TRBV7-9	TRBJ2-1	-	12	CASSQAIGEQFF
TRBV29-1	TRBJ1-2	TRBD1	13	CSGVAGQGYGYTF
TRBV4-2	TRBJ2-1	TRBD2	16	CASSQAAGLTDNEQFF
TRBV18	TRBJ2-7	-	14	CASSPGRTNYEQYF
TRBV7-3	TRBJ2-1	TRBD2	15	CASSKGLAAFDEQFF
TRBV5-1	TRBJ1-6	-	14	CASSFQGEGSPLHF
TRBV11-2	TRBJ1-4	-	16	CASSLVGDGSNEKLFF
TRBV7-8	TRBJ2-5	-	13	CASSSSGVETQYF
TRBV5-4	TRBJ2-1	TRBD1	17	CASSQGTGTGTYNEQFF
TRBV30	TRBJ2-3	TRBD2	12	CAWSVQRGRQYF
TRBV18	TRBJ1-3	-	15	CASSPPNYSGNTIYF
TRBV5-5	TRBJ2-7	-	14	CASSLTGKTYEQYF
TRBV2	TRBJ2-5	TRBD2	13	CATIREGFGTQYF
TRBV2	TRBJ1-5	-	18	CASTSGGQTRPWSQPQHF
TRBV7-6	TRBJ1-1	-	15	CASSLDPGGDTEAFF
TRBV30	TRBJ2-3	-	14	CAWSEGRGTDTQYF
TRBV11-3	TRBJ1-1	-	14	CASSLGGDMTEAFF